Below, 24 T cell receptor beta chains from the same sample are listed, as sequenced in a study of cytomegalovirus exposure and HLA in healthy donors. Sequencing used immunoSEQ multiplex PCR; TCRdb keeps in-frame clones, though not all of them. This table has 140,000 or so clones, roughly nine tenths appearing once. The sequenced sample was PBMCs. The receptors here all came from a man aged 18 to 29 in good health and CMV-seronegative.

The chain links TRBV6-5 to TRBJ1-2; D is ambiguous. The germline CDR1 and CDR2 sequences are MNHEY and SVGAGI. The CDR3 totals 15 residues. V was cut by 0 bases and J by 4 bases, with 12 bases left in between. The CDR3: CASSYSRVFGYGYTF. DNA of the CDR3: TGTGCCAGCAGTTACTCGAGGGTATTTGGCTATGGCTACACCTTC.

This rearrangement joins TRBV18 to TRBJ1-5; 7 nucleotides agree with TRBD1. CDR1 is KGHSH, CDR2 LQKENI, per germline. This CDR3 has 15 amino acids. V lost 2 bases and J lost 4; bases outside the gene matches: 5. The CDR3 DNA is TGTGCCAGCTCACCAGGCAGGGGGATAAATCAGCCCCAGCATTTT. It translates to CASSPGRGINQPQHF.

The rearrangement links TRBV9 to TRBJ1-1; 9 nucleotides agree with TRBD1. Germline V lookup: CDR1 SGDLS, CDR2 YYNGEE. The ends lost 3 bases at V and 1 base at J; junction bases unmatched: 7. The CDR3 is made up of 16 amino acids. CDR3 protein: CASSAGQGHPNTEAFF. CDR3 coding DNA: TGTGCCAGCAGCGCTGGACAGGGGCACCCGAACACTGAAGCTTTCTTT.

CDR3 sequence: CASNPTSGRGMAEQFF. Written as DNA, the CDR3 is TGTGCCAGCAACCCGACTAGCGGCAGGGGGATGGCTGAGCAGTTCTTC. This chain uses TRBV7-9 with TRBJ2-1; 9 nucleotides line up with TRBD2. CDR1 and CDR2 from the germline V gene are SEHNR and FQNEAQ (reference sequence). Trimming took 7 bases from V and 9 from J; bases not matched to a gene: 16. This CDR3 spans 16 amino acids.

The J gene is TRBJ2-2, the V gene TRBV19; TRBD1 agrees at 9 bases. Germline V gives CDR1 LNHDA, CDR2 SQIVND (reference sequence). The trim removed 10 bases at V and 4 bases at J, leaving 10 bases unmatched. This CDR3 contains 15 residues. In DNA form, the CDR3 reads TGTGCCACCCTAAGCCGACAGGGGGGCACCGGGGAGCTGTTTTTT. It yields the protein CATLSRQGGTGELFF.

The chain joins TRBV19 to TRBJ1-3, with no clear D. The CDR3 runs 15 residues. Looked up from germline, CDR1 is LNHDA and CDR2 is SQIVND (reference sequence). V was clipped by 5 bases and J by 4 bases, with 15 bases between them. Written as DNA, the CDR3 is TGTGCCAGTAGTCACAGAAGAGAAGCAGGAAACACCATATATTTT. It is translated as CASSHRREAGNTIYF.

This clone was detected only once. This sequence joins TRBV2 and TRBJ2-3, with D perhaps TRBD1 (6 bases). Germline V gene lookup returns CDR1 SNHLY and CDR2 FYNNEI. V dropped 3 bases and J dropped 5 bases, with 12 bases sitting between them. The CDR3 is made up of 14 amino acids. CDR3 bases: TGTGCCAGCAGTGATCGGGTCAGGGGAGATACGCAGTATTTT. This translates into CASSDRVRGDTQYF.

This sequence joins TRBV10-1 and TRBJ2-3; weak D call: TRBD2 (6 bases). Trimming took 2 bases from V and 5 from J, leaving 17 bases between them. CDR1 is WNHNN, CDR2 SYGVQD, per germline (reference sequence). The CDR3 runs to 16 residues. The CDR3 region is CASSESQGGAGDTQYF. In DNA form, the CDR3 reads TGCGCCAGCAGTGAGAGTCAGGGCGGGGCCGGAGATACGCAGTATTTT.

The rearrangement uses TRBV7-9 and TRBJ1-4; D ambiguous. V lost 5 bases and J 8 bases, leaving 15 bases between the germline ends. Germline-derived CDR1 and CDR2 are SEHNR and FQNEAQ (reference sequence). CDR3 length equals 14 residues. The CDR3 nucleotides read TGTGCCAGCAGCACTGACACGGTAAACGAAAAACTGTTTTTT. Protein product: CASSTDTVNEKLFF.

The chain is built from TRBV9 and TRBJ2-2, with a possible D match to TRBD2 (7 bases). The CDR3 sequence is 13 residues long. Germline lookup yields CDR1 SGDLS and CDR2 YYNGEE. Trimming left V 3 bases short and J 7 bases short, with 10 bases between. For the CDR3, the DNA is TGTGCCAGCAGCGCGCGGGGGCGCGGGGAGCTGTTTTTT. Protein product: CASSARGRGELFF. Looking up the rest from reference TRBV9 and TRBJ2-2 gives the full variable domain: DSGVTQTPKHLITATGQRVTLRCSPRSGDLSVYWYQQSLDQGLQFLIQYYNGEERAKGNILERFSAQQFPDLHSELNLSSLELGDSALYFCASSARGRGELFFGEGSRLTVL.

V is TRBV9 and J is TRBJ1-1; D ambiguous. CDR1 and CDR2 (germline): SGDLS, YYNGEE. V was cut by 4 bases and J by 1 base, with 23 bases left in between. The CDR3 runs to 18 residues. The CDR3 DNA reads as TGTGCCAGCAGCCCCGACTTATCGGATGGAGGAGCGAACACTGAAGCTTTCTTT. Its protein is CASSPDLSDGGANTEAFF.

This chain uses TRBV6-1 with TRBJ1-2; D not certain. Germline V gene data show CDR1 as MNHNS and CDR2 as SASEGT. This CDR3 has 12 amino acids. Trimming took off 7 bases at V and 4 bases at J, with 10 bases between the two ends. This CDR3 reads CASKVSGYGYTF. DNA of the CDR3: TGTGCCAGCAAAGTATCGGGCTATGGCTACACCTTC.

The chain employs TRBV7-9 and TRBJ2-5; 9 positions agree with TRBD2. This CDR3 is built from 18 residues. J was trimmed by 1 base and V by 4 bases; bases with no gene match: 13. The germline gives CDR1 SEHNR, CDR2 FQNEAQ (reference sequence). CDR3 amino acids: CASSSPYGRTSVQETQYF. The DNA for the CDR3 is TGTGCCAGCAGCTCCCCCTACGGCCGGACTAGCGTCCAAGAGACCCAGTACTTC. The variable domain in full, completed from reference TRBV7-9 and TRBJ2-5, reads DTGVSQNPRHKITKRGQNVTFRCDPISEHNRLYWYRQTLGQGPEFLTYFQNEAQLEKSRLLSDRFSAERPKGSFSTLEIQRTEQGDSAMYLCASSSPYGRTSVQETQYFGPGTRLLVL.

The chain couples TRBV6-5 to TRBJ1-2, with 7 positions matching TRBD1. CDR1 is MNHEY, CDR2 SVGAGI, per germline. With 5 bases clipped from V and 1 base from J, the junction kept 7 bases outside the gene matches. The CDR3 spans 15 residues. The CDR3 sequence is CASSRTGVDNYGYTF. The CDR3 DNA reads TGTGCCAGCAGTAGAACAGGGGTGGATAACTATGGCTACACCTTC.

This chain links TRBV11-2 with TRBJ1-3; 10 nucleotides match TRBD1. This CDR3 comprises 16 residues. Germline trimming cut 6 bases from V and 4 bases from J; bases unmatched to any gene: 9. Germline V gene data show CDR1 as SGHAT and CDR2 as FQNNGV. The DNA of the CDR3 is TGTGCCAGCAGTCCCGGGACAGGGGCAGGAGGAAACACCATATATTTT. The encoded protein is CASSPGTGAGGNTIYF.

This clone occurred once. The chain links TRBV10-2 to TRBJ1-4; the match to TRBD1 covers 7 bases. This CDR3 is 16 amino acids long. Germline V gene sequence: CDR1 WSHSY, CDR2 SAAADI. Unmatched junction bases numbered 8, after V lost 3 bases and J lost 4 bases. The CDR3 loop is CASSDRGQVRNEKLFF. DNA of the CDR3: TGCGCCAGCAGTGATCGTGGACAGGTCCGTAATGAAAAACTGTTTTTT.

The J gene is TRBJ1-1, the V gene TRBV7-8; D is undetermined. The germline V gene encodes CDR1 SGHVS and CDR2 FQNEAQ. The CDR3 spans 14 residues. V shed 1 base and J shed 4 bases, with 10 bases lying between them. CDR3 amino acids: CASSLVWRSTEAFF. The CDR3 nucleotides are TGTGCCAGCAGCTTAGTCTGGAGGAGCACTGAAGCTTTCTTT.

This clone was counted between two and nine times. This sequence joins TRBV7-9 and TRBJ1-5, with TRBD1 identical over 7 bases. V shed 6 bases, J shed 3 bases, and the junction held 8 bases outside the gene matches. CDR1 is SEHNR and CDR2 is FQNEAQ in the germline V gene (reference sequence). This CDR3 comprises 15 residues. The CDR3 bases are TGTGCCAGCAGTTCCACAGGGGCGTTCAATCAGCCCCAGCATTTT. Translated: CASSSTGAFNQPQHF.

This chain uses TRBV5-1 with TRBJ2-1; 12 positions agree with TRBD2. The CDR3 contains 16 residues. Germline assignment: CDR1 SGHRS and CDR2 YFSETQ. After removal of 1 base from V and 8 bases from J, the junction contained 7 bases not matched to a gene. CDR3: CASSLTTSGGRDEQFF. CDR3 sequence (DNA): TGCGCCAGCAGCTTGACGACTAGCGGGGGTAGGGATGAGCAGTTCTTC.

The chain carries TRBV28 and TRBJ1-6; D is unclear. The CDR3 has 14 amino acids. The germline CDR1 and CDR2 sequences are MDHEN and SYDVKM. The V end was cut by 4 bases, the J end by 4 bases, with 8 bases between. DNA of the CDR3: TGTGCCAGCAGTTCCGGGGATTATAATTCACCCCTCCACTTT. This encodes CASSSGDYNSPLHF.

The rearrangement links TRBV28 to TRBJ1-5, with 7 bases aligning to TRBD1. Germline-derived CDR1 and CDR2 are MDHEN and SYDVKM. The CDR3 consists of 16 residues. Trimming took 3 bases from V and 0 from J; bases not matched to a gene: 5. The CDR3 region is CASSFGTAYSNQPQHF. DNA of the CDR3: TGTGCCAGCAGTTTTGGGACAGCCTATAGCAATCAGCCCCAGCATTTT.

This chain uses TRBV4-1 with TRBJ1-3, with D possibly matching TRBD1 (6 bases). Germline assignment: CDR1 MGHRA and CDR2 YSYEKL. This CDR3 has 13 amino acids. V lost 8 bases and J lost 1, with 9 bases in between. The CDR3 sequence: CASGTGSGNTIYF. The CDR3, as DNA: TGCGCCAGCGGAACAGGGTCTGGAAACACCATATATTTT.

The J gene is TRBJ2-2, the V gene TRBV12-5; D is unclear. This CDR3 comprises 12 residues. V was clipped by 5 bases and J by 2 bases, with 3 bases between them. The germline CDR1 and CDR2 sequences are LGHNT and FRNRAP. The CDR3 sequence: CASGLNTGELFF. The CDR3 nucleotides read TGTGCTAGTGGTCTCAACACCGGGGAGCTGTTTTTT.

This clone was seen a handful of times. The chain joins TRBV10-3 to TRBJ2-7; D perhaps matches TRBD2 (5 bases). CDR1 is ENHRY and CDR2 is SYGVKD in the germline V gene. Trimming pared 3 bases from V and 1 base from J, leaving 10 bases between. The CDR3 extends over 14 amino acids. The CDR3 here is CAISETGISYEQYF. CDR3 sequence (DNA): TGTGCCATCAGTGAAACCGGGATTTCCTACGAGCAGTACTTC.